One TCR beta chain is described in this entry. How the authors handled the data: Junction-only sequences produced by ImmunoSEQ had no quality scores, so filtering differed. Some clones are missing from TCRdb's copy, which holds only in-frame ones; the method was immunoSEQ multiplex PCR. That table supplies the V and J calls and clone size; D and trimming were determined from the DNA. The data show 500,000 to 650,000 clones, around 80% seen once. This specimen comes from a study of shared clonotypes between healthy human individuals. This TCR derives from a woman aged 40 to 55 in good health. Some clones in this sample may be carry-over from other donors' samples. Sequenced sample: PBMCs.

For the CDR3, the DNA is TGCAGCGTTGATGAAGGGGTGTCTGGGGCCAACGTCCTGACTTTC. Residues: CSVDEGVSGANVLTF. The chain links TRBV29-1 to TRBJ2-6; weak D call: TRBD1 (5 bases). The CDR3 runs 15 residues. V lost 3 bases to trimming and J lost 1 base, with 10 bases between them. The germline V gene has CDR1 SQVTM and CDR2 ANQGSEA.